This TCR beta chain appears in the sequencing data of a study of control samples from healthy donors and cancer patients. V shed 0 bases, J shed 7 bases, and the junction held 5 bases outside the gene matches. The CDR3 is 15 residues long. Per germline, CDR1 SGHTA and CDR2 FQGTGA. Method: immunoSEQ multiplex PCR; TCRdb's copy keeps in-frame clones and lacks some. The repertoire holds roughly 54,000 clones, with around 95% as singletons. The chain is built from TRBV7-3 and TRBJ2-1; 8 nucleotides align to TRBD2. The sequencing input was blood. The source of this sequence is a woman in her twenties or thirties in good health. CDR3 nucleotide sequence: TGTGCCAGCAGCTTAACCAAGCGGGAGCAGAATGAGCAGTTCTTC. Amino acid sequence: CASSLTKREQNEQFF.